Included here is one TCR beta chain sequence, with context. The entry originates in a study of cytotoxic CD8 clonotypes in ibrutinib-treated CLL. Germline CDR1 and CDR2: MNHEY and SMNVEV (reference sequence). Between the trimmed V and J ends, which lost 6 bases and 2 bases, there was a span of 13 bases. The CDR3 is 14 residues long. Profiled with immunoSEQ multiplex PCR; TCRdb holds only in-frame clones, not every one. The table includes about 45,000 clones, about 65% detected once. The clonotype was recovered from a human donor with chronic lymphocytic leukemia. The chain combines TRBV27 with TRBJ2-5, with D possibly TRBD2 on 6 matching bases. The sequences come from PBMCs, collected after 24 months of ibrutinib treatment. The CDR3 sequence is CASRDGGAQETQYF. The CDR3 DNA reads as TGTGCCAGCAGGGATGGCGGGGCGCAAGAGACCCAGTACTTC.